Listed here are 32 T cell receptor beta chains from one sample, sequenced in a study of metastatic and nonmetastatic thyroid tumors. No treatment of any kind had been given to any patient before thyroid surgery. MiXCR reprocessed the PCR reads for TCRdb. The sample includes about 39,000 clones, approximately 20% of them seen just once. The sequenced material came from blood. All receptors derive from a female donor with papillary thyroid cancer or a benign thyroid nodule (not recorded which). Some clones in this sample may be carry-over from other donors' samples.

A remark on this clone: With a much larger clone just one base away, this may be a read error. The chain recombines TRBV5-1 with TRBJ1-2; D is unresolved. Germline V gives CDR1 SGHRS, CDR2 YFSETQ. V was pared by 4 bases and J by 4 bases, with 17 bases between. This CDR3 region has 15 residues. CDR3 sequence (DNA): TGCGCCAGCAGCGGGGTACAGCCCGGAGGCTATGGCTACACCTTC. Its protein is CASSGVQPGGYGYTF.

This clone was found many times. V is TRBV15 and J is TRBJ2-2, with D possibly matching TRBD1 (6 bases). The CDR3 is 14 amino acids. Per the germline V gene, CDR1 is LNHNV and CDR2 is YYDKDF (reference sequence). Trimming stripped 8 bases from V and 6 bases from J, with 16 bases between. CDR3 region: CATSRPGDAGELFF. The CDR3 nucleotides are TGTGCCACCTCCCGGCCAGGGGATGCCGGGGAGCTGTTTTTT.

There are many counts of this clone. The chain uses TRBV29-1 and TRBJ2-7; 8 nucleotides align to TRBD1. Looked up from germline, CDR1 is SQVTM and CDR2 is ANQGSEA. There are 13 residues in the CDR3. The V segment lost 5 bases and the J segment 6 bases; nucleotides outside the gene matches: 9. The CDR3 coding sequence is TGCAGCGTTTCAGTGGACAGGGAAGGCGAGCAGTACTTC. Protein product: CSVSVDREGEQYF.

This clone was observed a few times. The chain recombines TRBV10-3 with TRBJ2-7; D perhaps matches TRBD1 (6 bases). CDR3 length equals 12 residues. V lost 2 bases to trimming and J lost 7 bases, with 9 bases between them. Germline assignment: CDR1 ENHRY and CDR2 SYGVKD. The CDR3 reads CAISETGQEQYF. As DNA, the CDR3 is TGTGCCATCAGTGAGACAGGACAGGAGCAGTACTTC.

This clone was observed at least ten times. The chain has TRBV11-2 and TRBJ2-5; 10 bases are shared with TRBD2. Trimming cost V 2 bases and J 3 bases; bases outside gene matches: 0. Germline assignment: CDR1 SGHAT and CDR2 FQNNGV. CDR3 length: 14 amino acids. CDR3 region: CASSLLAGEETQYF. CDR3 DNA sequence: TGTGCCAGCAGCTTACTAGCGGGAGAAGAGACCCAGTACTTC.

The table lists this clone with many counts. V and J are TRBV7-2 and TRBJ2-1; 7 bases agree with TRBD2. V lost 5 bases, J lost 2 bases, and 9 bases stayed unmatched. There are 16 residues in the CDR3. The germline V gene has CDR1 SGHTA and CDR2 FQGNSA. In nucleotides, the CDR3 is TGTGCCAGCAGCCACGACCGGGAGGCCCCCTACAATGAGCAGTTCTTC. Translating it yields CASSHDREAPYNEQFF. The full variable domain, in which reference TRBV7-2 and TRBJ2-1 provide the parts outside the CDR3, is GAGVSQSPSNKVTEKGKDVELRCDPISGHTALYWYRQSLGQGLEFLIYFQGNSAPDKSGLPSDRFSAERTGGSVSTLTIQRTQQEDSAVYLCASSHDREAPYNEQFFGPGTRLTVL.

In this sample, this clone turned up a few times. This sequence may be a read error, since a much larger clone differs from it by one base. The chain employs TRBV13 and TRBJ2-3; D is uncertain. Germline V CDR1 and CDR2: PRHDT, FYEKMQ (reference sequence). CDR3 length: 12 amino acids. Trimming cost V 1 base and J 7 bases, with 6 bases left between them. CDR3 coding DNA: TGTGCCAGCAGCTTAGTGGCATATACGCAGTATTTT. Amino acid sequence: CASSLVAYTQYF.

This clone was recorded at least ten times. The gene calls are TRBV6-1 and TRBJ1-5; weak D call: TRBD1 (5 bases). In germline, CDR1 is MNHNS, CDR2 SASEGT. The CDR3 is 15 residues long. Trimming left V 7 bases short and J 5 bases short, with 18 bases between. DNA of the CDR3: TGTGCCAGCACGCAGGGCGCTGAACACCATCAGCCCCAGCATTTT. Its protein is CASTQGAEHHQPQHF.

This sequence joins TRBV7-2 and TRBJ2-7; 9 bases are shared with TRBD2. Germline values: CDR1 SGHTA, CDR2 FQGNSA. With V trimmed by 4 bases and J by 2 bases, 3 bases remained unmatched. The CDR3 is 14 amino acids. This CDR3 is CASSSSGTTYEQYF. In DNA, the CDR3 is TGTGCCAGCAGCTCTAGCGGGACGACCTACGAGCAGTACTTC.

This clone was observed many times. Here the CDR3 DNA reads TGCAGTGCACGAGCTCCCGGGACTGCGATTGACAATGAGCAGTTCTTC. Translating gives CSARAPGTAIDNEQFF. The chain employs TRBV20-1 and TRBJ2-1; the D gene is possibly TRBD2 (6 bases). The CDR3 sequence is 16 residues long. V gave up 6 bases and J gave up 5 bases, with 23 bases separating them. The germline CDR1 and CDR2 sequences are DFQATT and SNEGSKA (reference sequence).

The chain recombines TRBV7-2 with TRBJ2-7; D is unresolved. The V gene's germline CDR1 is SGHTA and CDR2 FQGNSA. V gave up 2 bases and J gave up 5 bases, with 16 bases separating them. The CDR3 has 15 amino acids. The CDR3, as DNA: TGTGCCAGCAGCTTAACTATCGTGAGTGCAAACGAGCAGTACTTC. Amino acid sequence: CASSLTIVSANEQYF.

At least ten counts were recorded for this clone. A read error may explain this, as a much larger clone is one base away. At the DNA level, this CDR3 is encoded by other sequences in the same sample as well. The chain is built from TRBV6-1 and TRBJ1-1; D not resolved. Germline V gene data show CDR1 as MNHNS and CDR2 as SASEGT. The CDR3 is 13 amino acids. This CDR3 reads CASSEAAGTEAFF. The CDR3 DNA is TGTGCCAGTAGTGAAGCGGCAGGCACTGAAGCTTTCTTT.

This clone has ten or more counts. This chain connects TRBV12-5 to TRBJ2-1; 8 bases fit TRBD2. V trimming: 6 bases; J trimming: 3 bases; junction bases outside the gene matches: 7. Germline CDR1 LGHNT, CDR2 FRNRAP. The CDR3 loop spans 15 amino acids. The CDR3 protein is CASGQAGDFYNEQFF. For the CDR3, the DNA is TGTGCTAGTGGCCAAGCGGGAGACTTCTACAATGAGCAGTTCTTC. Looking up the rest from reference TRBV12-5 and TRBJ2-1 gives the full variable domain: DARVTQTPRHKVTEMGQEVTMRCQPILGHNTVFWYRQTMMQGLELLAYFRNRAPLDDSGMPKDRFSAEMPDATLATLKIQPSEPRDSAVYFCASGQAGDFYNEQFFGPGTRLTVL.

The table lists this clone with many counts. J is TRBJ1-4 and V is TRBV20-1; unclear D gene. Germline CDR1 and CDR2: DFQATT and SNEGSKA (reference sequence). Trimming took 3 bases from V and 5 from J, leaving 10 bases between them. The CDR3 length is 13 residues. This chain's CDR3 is CSASANGNEKLFF. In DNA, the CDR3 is TGCAGTGCTAGTGCCAACGGAAATGAAAAACTGTTTTTT.

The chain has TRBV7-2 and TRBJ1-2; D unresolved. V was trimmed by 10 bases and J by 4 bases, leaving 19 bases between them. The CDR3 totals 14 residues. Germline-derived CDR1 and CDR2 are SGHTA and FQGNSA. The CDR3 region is CAIPSVKSAYGYTF. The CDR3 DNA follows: TGTGCCATCCCTTCTGTCAAGAGTGCCTATGGCTACACCTTC.

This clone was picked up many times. The CDR3 DNA follows: TGCAGTGCTCCCGGAGGGTCGTCTTCGAGGGGCGAGTACTTC. As protein: CSAPGGSSSRGEYF. The chain employs TRBV20-1 and TRBJ2-7; a weak D match, TRBD2 (6 bases). The germline gives CDR1 DFQATT, CDR2 SNEGSKA (reference sequence). V dropped 5 bases and J dropped 11 bases, with 25 bases sitting between them. CDR3 length: 14 amino acids.

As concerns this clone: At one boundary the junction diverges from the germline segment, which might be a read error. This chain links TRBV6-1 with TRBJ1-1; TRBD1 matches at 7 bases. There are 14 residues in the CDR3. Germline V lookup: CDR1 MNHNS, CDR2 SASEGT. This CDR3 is CASIEWQGGTQAFF. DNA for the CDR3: TGTGCCAGCATTGAATGGCAGGGGGGCACTCAAGCTTTCTTT.

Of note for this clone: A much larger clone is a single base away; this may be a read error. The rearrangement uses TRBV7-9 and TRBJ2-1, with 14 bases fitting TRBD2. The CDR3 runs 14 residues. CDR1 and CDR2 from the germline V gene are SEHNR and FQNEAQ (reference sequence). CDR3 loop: CASRLAGGWPEQSF. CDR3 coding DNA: TGTGCCAGCCGACTAGCGGGAGGGTGGCCTGAGCAGTCCTTC.

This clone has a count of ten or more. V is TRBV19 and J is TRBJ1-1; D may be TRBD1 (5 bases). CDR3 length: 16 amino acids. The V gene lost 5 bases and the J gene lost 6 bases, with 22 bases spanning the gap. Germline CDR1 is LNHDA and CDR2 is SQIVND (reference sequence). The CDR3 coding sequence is TGTGCCAGTAGTCCCTATTCTCCCAGCGGGGGAGCTGAAGCTTTCTTT. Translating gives CASSPYSPSGGAEAFF.

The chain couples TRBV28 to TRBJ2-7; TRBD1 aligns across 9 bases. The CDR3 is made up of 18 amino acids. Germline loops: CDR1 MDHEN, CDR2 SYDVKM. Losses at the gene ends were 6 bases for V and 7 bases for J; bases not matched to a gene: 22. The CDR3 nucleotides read TGTGCCAGCAGACAAGCCGGGACAGGGAGGATAATACCTCTAGAGCAGTACTTC. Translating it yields CASRQAGTGRIIPLEQYF.

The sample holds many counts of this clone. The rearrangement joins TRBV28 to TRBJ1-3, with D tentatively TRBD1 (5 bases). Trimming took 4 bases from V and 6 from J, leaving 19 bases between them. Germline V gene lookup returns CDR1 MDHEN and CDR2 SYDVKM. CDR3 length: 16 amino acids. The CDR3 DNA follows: TGTGCCAGCAGTTATTCCGGACATCTGGGCCAAAACACCATATATTTT. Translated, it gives CASSYSGHLGQNTIYF.

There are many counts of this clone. The chain's CDR3 is CASSQGLAVNSYEQYF. CDR3 nucleotide sequence: TGTGCCAGCAGCCAGGGACTAGCGGTGAACTCCTACGAGCAGTACTTC. This chain joins TRBV3-1 and TRBJ2-7; TRBD2 matches 11 bases. In germline, CDR1 is LGHDT, CDR2 YNNKEL (reference sequence). J gave up 0 bases and V 3 bases, and 4 bases lay outside the gene matches. The length of the CDR3 is 16 residues.

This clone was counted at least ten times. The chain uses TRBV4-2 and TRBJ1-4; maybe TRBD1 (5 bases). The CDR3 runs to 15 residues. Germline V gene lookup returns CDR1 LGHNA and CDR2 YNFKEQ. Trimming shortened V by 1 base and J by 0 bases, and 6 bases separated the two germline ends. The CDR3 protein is CASSQAGPTNEKLFF. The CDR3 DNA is TGTGCCAGCAGCCAAGCGGGACCAACTAATGAAAAACTGTTTTTT.

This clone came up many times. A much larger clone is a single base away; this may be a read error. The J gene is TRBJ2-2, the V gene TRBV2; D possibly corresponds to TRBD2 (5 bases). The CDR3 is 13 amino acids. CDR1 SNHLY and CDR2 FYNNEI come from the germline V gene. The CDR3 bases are TGTGCCAGCAGTGCGTCTCACACCGGGGAGCTGCTTTTT. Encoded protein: CASSASHTGELLF.

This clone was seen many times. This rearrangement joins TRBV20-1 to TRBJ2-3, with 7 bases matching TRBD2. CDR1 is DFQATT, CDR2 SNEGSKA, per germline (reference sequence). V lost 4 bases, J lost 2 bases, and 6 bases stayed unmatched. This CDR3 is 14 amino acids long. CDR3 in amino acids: CSAILREITDTQYF. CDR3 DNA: TGCAGTGCTATATTGCGGGAGATCACAGATACGCAGTATTTT.

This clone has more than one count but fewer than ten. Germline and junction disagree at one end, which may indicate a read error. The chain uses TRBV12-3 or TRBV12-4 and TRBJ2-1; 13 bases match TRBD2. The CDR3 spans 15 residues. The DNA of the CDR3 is TGTGCCAGCAGTTGCACTAGCGGGAGGGCCAATGAGCAGCTCTTC. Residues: CASSCTSGRANEQLF.

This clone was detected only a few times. The CDR3 DNA reads TGTGCCAGCAGCCCGGAAGGGTTTTTCACCTACGAGCAGTACTTC. It encodes CASSPEGFFTYEQYF. The V gene is TRBV6-2 or TRBV6-3, the J gene TRBJ2-7; D ambiguous. Trimming took off 6 bases at V and 2 bases at J, with 17 bases between the two ends. Germline lookup yields CDR1 MNHEY and CDR2 SVGEGT. The CDR3 contains 15 residues.

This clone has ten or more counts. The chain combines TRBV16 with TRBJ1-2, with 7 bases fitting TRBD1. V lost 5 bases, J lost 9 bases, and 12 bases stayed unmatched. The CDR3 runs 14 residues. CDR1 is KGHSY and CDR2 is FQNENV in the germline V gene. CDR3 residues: CASSSAAYRGRYTF. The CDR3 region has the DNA TGTGCCAGCAGCTCAGCAGCCTACAGGGGCCGCTACACCTTC.

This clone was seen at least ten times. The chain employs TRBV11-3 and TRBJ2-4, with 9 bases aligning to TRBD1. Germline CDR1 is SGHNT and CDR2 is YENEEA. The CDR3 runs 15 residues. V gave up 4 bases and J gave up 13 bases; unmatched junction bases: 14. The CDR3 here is CASSSDSWTGARQYF. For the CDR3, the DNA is TGTGCCAGCAGCTCAGATTCCTGGACAGGGGCCCGCCAGTACTTC.

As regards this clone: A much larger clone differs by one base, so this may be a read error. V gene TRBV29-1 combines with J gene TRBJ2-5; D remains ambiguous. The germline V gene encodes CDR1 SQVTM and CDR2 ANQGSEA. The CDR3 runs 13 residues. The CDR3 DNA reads TGCAGCATTGAAGGCGGAGCCCAAGAGACCCAGTACTTC. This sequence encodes CSIEGGAQETQYF.

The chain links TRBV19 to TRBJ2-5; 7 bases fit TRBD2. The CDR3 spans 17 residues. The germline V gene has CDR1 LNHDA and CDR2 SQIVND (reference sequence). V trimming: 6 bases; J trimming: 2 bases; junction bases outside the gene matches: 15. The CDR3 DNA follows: TGTGCCAGTAGCATGAAAAGGGGTGGCGGGAGTCAAGAGACCCAGTACTTC. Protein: CASSMKRGGGSQETQYF.

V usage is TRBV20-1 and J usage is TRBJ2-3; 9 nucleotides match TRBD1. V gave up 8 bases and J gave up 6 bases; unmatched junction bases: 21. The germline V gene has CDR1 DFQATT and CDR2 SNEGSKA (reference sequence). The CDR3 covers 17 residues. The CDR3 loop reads CSSIGPGQGSLADTQYF. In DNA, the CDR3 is TGCAGTTCTATAGGCCCGGGACAGGGCAGTTTAGCGGATACGCAGTATTTT.